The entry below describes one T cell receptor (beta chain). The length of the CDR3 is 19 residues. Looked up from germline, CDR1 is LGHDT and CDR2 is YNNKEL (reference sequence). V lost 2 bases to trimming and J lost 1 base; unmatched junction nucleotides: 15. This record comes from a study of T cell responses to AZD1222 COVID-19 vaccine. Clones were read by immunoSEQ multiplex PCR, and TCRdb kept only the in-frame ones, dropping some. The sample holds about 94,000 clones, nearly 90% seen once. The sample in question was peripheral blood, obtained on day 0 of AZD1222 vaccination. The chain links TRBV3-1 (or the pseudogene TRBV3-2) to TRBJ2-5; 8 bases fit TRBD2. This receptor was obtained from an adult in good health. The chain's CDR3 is CASSQTREGCRGLQETQYF. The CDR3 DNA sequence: TGTGCCAGCAGCCAAACTCGGGAGGGGTGCAGGGGCCTCCAAGAGACCCAGTACTTC.